The 32 T cell receptor beta chains presented below share a single source sample, sequenced in a study of blood T cells in healthy people across ages. Alongside a J-beta primer mix, a sample-barcoded 5' primer served in a second PCR lasting about 7 to 11 cycles. TCRdb used MiXCR to reprocess the 5' RACE reads, holding one entry per CDR3 protein. This table holds 1.6 million or so distinct CDR3 sequences, almost 35% found once. Sequencing used blood. The receptors here all came from a woman in her thirties in good health.

This clonotype was detected only a few times. The chain recombines TRBV12-3 or TRBV12-4 with TRBJ2-5; D remains unclear. This CDR3 is 13 amino acids long. V lost 7 bases and J lost 5, with 14 bases in between. CDR3 protein: CASNTRPGETQYF. The CDR3 DNA follows: TGTGCCAGCAACACCCGTCCTGGGGAGACCCAGTACTTC.

The chain has TRBV28 and TRBJ2-5; D is undetermined. This CDR3 is 15 amino acids long. The germline CDR1 and CDR2 sequences are MDHEN and SYDVKM. V was pared by 1 base and J by 3 bases, with 12 bases between. The CDR3 DNA sequence: TGTGCCAGCAGTTTATCTGGCGGTGCAAAAGAGACCCAGTACTTC. This encodes CASSLSGGAKETQYF.

The chain links TRBV15 to TRBJ2-3; possibly TRBD1 or TRBD2 for D (6 bases each). The V gene's germline CDR1 is LNHNV and CDR2 YYDKDF (reference sequence). This CDR3 spans 14 amino acids. The V and J ends lost 1 base and 3 bases respectively, with 8 bases between them. The CDR3 region is CATSRGGATDTQYF. DNA for the CDR3: TGTGCCACCAGCAGAGGGGGGGCGACAGATACGCAGTATTTT.

This clonotype was detected only once. The chain is built from TRBV10-3 and TRBJ2-5; either TRBD1 or TRBD2 may fit D (5 bases each). The CDR3 is 14 residues long. V was cut by 6 bases and J by 5 bases, with 16 bases left in between. The germline V gene has CDR1 ENHRY and CDR2 SYGVKD. The CDR3 is CAIRDPRGGETQYF. The CDR3 DNA sequence: TGTGCCATCAGGGACCCCCGGGGCGGCGAGACCCAGTACTTC.

This clonotype was detected only a few times. The genes are TRBV20-1 and TRBJ2-5; TRBD2 agrees at 11 bases. The CDR3 is made up of 16 amino acids. Germline loops: CDR1 DFQATT, CDR2 SNEGSKA (reference sequence). V lost 4 bases, J lost 5 bases, and 12 bases stayed unmatched. The CDR3 region is CSANSLAGGYGETQYF. The CDR3 region has the DNA TGCAGTGCTAATAGCCTAGCGGGAGGATACGGGGAGACCCAGTACTTC.

The chain uses TRBV7-2 and TRBJ1-6; maybe TRBD1 (5 bases). V was clipped by 1 base and J by 9 bases, with 16 bases between them. The CDR3 runs to 16 residues. Looked up from germline, CDR1 is SGHTA and CDR2 is FQGNSA. CDR3 sequence: CASSLGGGGGSSPLHF. CDR3 sequence (DNA): TGTGCCAGCAGCTTAGGGGGTGGGGGTGGCAGTTCACCCCTCCACTTT.

This clonotype was counted a few times. This chain joins TRBV5-1 and TRBJ1-2, with D tentatively TRBD1 (5 bases). V lost 0 bases and J lost 4, with 16 bases in between. Germline CDR1 is SGHRS and CDR2 is YFSETQ. The CDR3 consists of 16 residues. Here the CDR3 DNA reads TGCGCCAGCAGCTTGGCCCCACCAACAGGTGGCTATGGCTACACCTTC. Translated, it gives CASSLAPPTGGYGYTF. The whole variable domain, filled in from reference TRBV5-1 and TRBJ1-2, reads KAGVTQTPRYLIKTRGQQVTLSCSPISGHRSVSWYQQTPGQGLQFLFEYFSETQRNKGNFPGRFSGRQFSNSRSEMNVSTLELGDSALYLCASSLAPPTGGYGYTFGSGTRLTVV.

The genes are TRBV2 and TRBJ2-5, with TRBD1 identical over 7 bases. Germline V CDR1 and CDR2: SNHLY, FYNNEI. The CDR3 extends over 13 amino acids. V dropped 5 bases and J dropped 7; count of bases not matched to a gene: 7. CDR3 DNA sequence: TGTGCCAGCAGTTATGGGACAGAAGTGACCCAGTACTTC. Its translation: CASSYGTEVTQYF.

The V and J genes are TRBV9 and TRBJ2-5, with D perhaps matching TRBD1 (6 bases). Germline assignment: CDR1 SGDLS and CDR2 YYNGEE. The V end lost 1 base, the J end lost 5 bases, and 15 bases lay between the germline ends. This CDR3 region has 15 residues. The CDR3 sequence: CASSVHGRGSETQYF. CDR3 coding DNA: TGTGCCAGCAGCGTACACGGAAGGGGGTCGGAGACCCAGTACTTC. Complete variable domain (other parts from reference TRBV9 and TRBJ2-5): DSGVTQTPKHLITATGQRVTLRCSPRSGDLSVYWYQQSLDQGLQFLIQYYNGEERAKGNILERFSAQQFPDLHSELNLSSLELGDSALYFCASSVHGRGSETQYFGPGTRLLVL.

V gene TRBV30 combines with J gene TRBJ2-1; D assignment may be TRBD1 or TRBD2 (5 bases each). Germline CDR1 reads GTSNPN; CDR2 reads SVGIG (reference sequence). The CDR3 totals 12 residues. V lost 4 bases to trimming and J lost 10 bases, with 14 bases between them. The CDR3 DNA follows: TGTGCCTGGACGGGGCCCGGGAAGGAGCAGTTCTTC. This codes for CAWTGPGKEQFF.

This clonotype was observed a few times. The V gene is TRBV7-9, the J gene TRBJ1-2; D might be TRBD1 (5 bases). V lost 5 bases and J 3 bases, leaving 7 bases between the germline ends. This CDR3 has 12 amino acids. Germline V gene sequence: CDR1 SEHNR, CDR2 FQNEAQ (reference sequence). CDR3: CASSPQDYGYTF. The CDR3 DNA follows: TGTGCCAGCAGCCCACAGGACTATGGCTACACCTTC.

V usage is TRBV24-1 and J usage is TRBJ2-3, with D hard to call. This CDR3 has 15 residues. CDR1 and CDR2 (germline): KGHDR, SFDVKD. With 3 bases removed from V and 5 bases from J, the gap between germline ends came to 14 bases. The CDR3 DNA is TGTGCCACCAGTGATCGAACCAGGTCGGGAGATACGCAGTATTTT. Translated: CATSDRTRSGDTQYF.

This clonotype has more than one count but fewer than ten. This sequence joins TRBV28 and TRBJ2-7; 9 nucleotides agree with TRBD1. The CDR3 spans 16 residues. The junction had 9 bases not matched to a gene; V was cut back by 1 base and J by 5 bases. Germline V gene lookup returns CDR1 MDHEN and CDR2 SYDVKM. CDR3 DNA: TGTGCCAGCAGTTTATCCCTCTACGGGACAGGGAACGAGCAGTACTTC. Amino acid sequence: CASSLSLYGTGNEQYF.

The chain employs TRBV2 and TRBJ2-5; 7 bases are shared with TRBD1. The CDR3 totals 15 residues. Unmatched junction bases numbered 8, after V lost 5 bases and J lost 2 bases. The V gene's germline CDR1 is SNHLY and CDR2 FYNNEI. The DNA for the CDR3 is TGTGCCAGCAGTCGAAGGGACAGACCTCAAGAGACCCAGTACTTC. This sequence encodes CASSRRDRPQETQYF.

V usage is TRBV20-1 and J usage is TRBJ2-5; 10 positions agree with TRBD2. CDR3 length: 15 residues. Trimming took 4 bases from V and 5 from J; bases not matched to a gene: 10. Per the germline V gene, CDR1 is DFQATT and CDR2 is SNEGSKA (reference sequence). CDR3 sequence reads: CSAKTPGLAKETQYF. As DNA, the CDR3 is TGCAGTGCTAAAACCCCGGGACTAGCGAAGGAGACCCAGTACTTC.

The J gene is TRBJ2-3, the V gene TRBV28; D could derive from TRBD1 or TRBD2 (5 bases each). In germline, CDR1 is MDHEN, CDR2 SYDVKM. The CDR3 is 18 amino acids. V lost 6 bases to trimming and J lost 5 bases, with 27 bases between them. The CDR3 coding sequence is TGTGCCAGCAGGATCGGGGCAGGCTGGCCTGTAGAAAAAGATACGCAGTATTTT. This codes for CASRIGAGWPVEKDTQYF. Full variable domain (missing parts from reference TRBV28 and TRBJ2-3): DVKVTQSSRYLVKRTGEKVFLECVQDMDHENMFWYRQDPGLGLRLIYFSYDVKMKEKGDIPEGYSVSREKKERFSLILESASTNQTSMYLCASRIGAGWPVEKDTQYFGPGTRLTVL.

This chain joins TRBV6-1 and TRBJ2-3; 9 bases fit TRBD1. The CDR3 consists of 17 residues. V lost 4 bases and J lost 5; bases outside the gene matches: 13. CDR1 is MNHNS and CDR2 is SASEGT in the germline V gene. DNA for the CDR3: TGTGCCAGCAGTGTCAACGACAGGGGGTCCATTGGAGATACGCAGTATTTT. This encodes CASSVNDRGSIGDTQYF.

The chain uses TRBV4-2 and TRBJ2-1; D not resolved. The CDR3 has 15 amino acids. Germline V gives CDR1 LGHNA, CDR2 YNFKEQ. V was clipped by 0 bases and J by 4 bases, with 10 bases between them. CDR3 bases: TGTGCCAGCAGCCAAGACCCGGGCGATTACAATGAGCAGTTCTTC. Translated, it gives CASSQDPGDYNEQFF.

J is TRBJ2-1 and V is TRBV5-1; D perhaps matches TRBD1 (6 bases). The CDR3 is 14 amino acids. The germline V gene encodes CDR1 SGHRS and CDR2 YFSETQ. Trimming cost V 8 bases and J 4 bases, with 16 bases left between them. CDR3 in DNA: TGCGCCAGGAGGTACAGGGTGGGGTACAATGAGCAGTTCTTC. It is translated as CARRYRVGYNEQFF.

This chain uses TRBV27 with TRBJ2-2; the D call may be TRBD1 or TRBD2 (5 bases each). The CDR3 extends over 13 amino acids. Trimming stripped 3 bases from V and 5 bases from J, with 7 bases between. CDR1 is MNHEY, CDR2 SMNVEV, per germline (reference sequence). This chain's CDR3 is CASSFWGTGELFF. The CDR3 DNA is TGTGCCAGCAGTTTTTGGGGGACCGGGGAGCTGTTTTTT.

The sample holds many counts of this clonotype. The chain has TRBV4-1 and TRBJ2-1; D gene ambiguous. The CDR3 has 17 amino acids. Per the germline V gene, CDR1 is MGHRA and CDR2 is YSYEKL. Trimming took 4 bases from V and 0 from J, leaving 16 bases between them. This CDR3 is CASSRYPTNPSYNEQFF. CDR3 coding DNA: TGCGCCAGCAGCCGCTACCCAACTAACCCCTCCTACAATGAGCAGTTCTTC.

This clonotype was detected only a few times. The genes are TRBV6-1 and TRBJ2-7, with a weak D call TRBD2 (5 bases). Trimming removed 7 bases from V and 8 bases from J, with 21 bases in between. Germline V lookup: CDR1 MNHNS, CDR2 SASEGT. The CDR3 loop spans 14 amino acids. CDR3 sequence: CASTPGGNGMKQYF. The DNA of the CDR3 is TGTGCCAGCACGCCGGGCGGTAACGGGATGAAGCAGTACTTC.

The gene calls are TRBV27 and TRBJ2-5; 9 nucleotides match TRBD2. With V trimmed by 6 bases and J by 6 bases, 14 bases remained unmatched. Germline assignment: CDR1 MNHEY and CDR2 SMNVEV (reference sequence). The CDR3 contains 16 residues. The CDR3 nucleotides are TGTGCCAGCAGCGCTGGGACTAGCCCCATCGGGAAGACCCAGTACTTC. It yields the protein CASSAGTSPIGKTQYF.

This clonotype was counted a few times. The chain couples TRBV15 to TRBJ1-5, with 7 bases matching TRBD1. The CDR3 covers 16 residues. CDR1 and CDR2 (germline): LNHNV, YYDKDF (reference sequence). J lost 4 bases, V lost 0 bases, and 6 bases had no gene match. CDR3 DNA sequence: TGTGCCACCAGCAGAGAGACAGGGTGGGAGAATCAGCCCCAGCATTTT. Protein: CATSRETGWENQPQHF.

This chain uses TRBV6-2 or TRBV6-3 with TRBJ2-7; TRBD2 matches 7 bases. Losses at the gene ends were 6 bases for V and 2 bases for J; bases not matched to a gene: 7. From germline, CDR1 is MNHEY and CDR2 SVGEGT. The CDR3 sequence is 14 residues long. In DNA, the CDR3 is TGTGCCAGCAGCTACCTAGCGGACCCCTACGAGCAGTACTTC. Its translation: CASSYLADPYEQYF.

This clonotype was detected only a few times. The chain couples TRBV20-1 to TRBJ2-5; D assignment may be TRBD1 or TRBD2 (5 bases each). Germline CDR1 reads DFQATT; CDR2 reads SNEGSKA (reference sequence). V was clipped by 7 bases and J by 5 bases, with 17 bases between them. This CDR3 spans 13 amino acids. CDR3 sequence: CSVRMGWGETQYF. The DNA of the CDR3 is TGCAGTGTCCGTATGGGGTGGGGGGAGACCCAGTACTTC.

J is TRBJ1-2 and V is TRBV11-2, with D perhaps matching TRBD1 (6 bases). V was shortened by 5 bases and J by 3 bases, with 13 bases between the two germline ends. Germline CDR1 reads SGHAT; CDR2 reads FQNNGV. The CDR3 extends over 14 amino acids. CDR3 loop: CASSITDRDYGYTF. The DNA for the CDR3 is TGTGCCAGCAGCATAACGGACAGAGACTATGGCTACACCTTC.

CDR3 in amino acids: CSARPTGERYTEAFF. The CDR3 region has the DNA TGCAGTGCTCGACCAACGGGGGAGCGTTACACTGAAGCTTTCTTT. The chain employs TRBV20-1 and TRBJ1-1; a possible D gene is TRBD1 (5 bases). The CDR3 is made up of 15 amino acids. Per germline, CDR1 DFQATT and CDR2 SNEGSKA (reference sequence). Trimming took 5 bases from V and 3 from J, leaving 19 bases between them.

This chain connects TRBV4-1 to TRBJ1-2; 8 nucleotides align to TRBD1. The germline gives CDR1 MGHRA, CDR2 YSYEKL. The V segment lost 4 bases and the J segment 8 bases; nucleotides outside the gene matches: 12. The CDR3 runs to 15 residues. The chain's CDR3 is CASSPLRTGIEGYTF. The CDR3 DNA reads as TGCGCCAGCAGCCCCCTCCGGACAGGGATCGAGGGCTACACCTTC.

This clonotype has just a few counts. The chain joins TRBV7-3 to TRBJ2-2; 7 bases align to TRBD1. This CDR3 is built from 14 residues. The V segment lost 5 bases and the J segment 4 bases; nucleotides outside the gene matches: 4. Germline V gene lookup returns CDR1 SGHTA and CDR2 FQGTGA. CDR3 in DNA: TGTGCCAGCAGCCCTAACAGGGGCACCGGGGAGCTGTTTTTT. Its translation is CASSPNRGTGELFF. The full variable domain, with the rest looked up from reference TRBV7-3 and TRBJ2-2, is GAGVSQTPSNKVTEKGKYVELRCDPISGHTALYWYRQSLGQGPEFLIYFQGTGAADDSGLPNDRFFAVRPEGSVSTLKIQRTERGDSAVYLCASSPNRGTGELFFGEGSRLTVL.

J is TRBJ2-3 and V is TRBV12-3 or TRBV12-4, with D perhaps TRBD2 (7 bases). The CDR3 covers 16 residues. V was shortened by 7 bases and J by 4 bases, with 21 bases between the two germline ends. As DNA, the CDR3 is TGTGCCAGCATCGACCTGGGGCGGGGGCTCGCAGATACGCAGTATTTT. Translating gives CASIDLGRGLADTQYF.

This clonotype was seen at least ten times. The V call is TRBV10-3, the J call TRBJ2-3, with 9 bases that match TRBD2. The ends lost 0 bases at V and 1 base at J; junction bases unmatched: 5. The germline CDR1 and CDR2 sequences are ENHRY and SYGVKD. The CDR3 totals 17 residues. The CDR3 sequence: CAISESGGREGTDTQYF. In DNA form, the CDR3 reads TGTGCCATCAGTGAGTCTGGCGGGAGGGAAGGCACAGATACGCAGTATTTT.